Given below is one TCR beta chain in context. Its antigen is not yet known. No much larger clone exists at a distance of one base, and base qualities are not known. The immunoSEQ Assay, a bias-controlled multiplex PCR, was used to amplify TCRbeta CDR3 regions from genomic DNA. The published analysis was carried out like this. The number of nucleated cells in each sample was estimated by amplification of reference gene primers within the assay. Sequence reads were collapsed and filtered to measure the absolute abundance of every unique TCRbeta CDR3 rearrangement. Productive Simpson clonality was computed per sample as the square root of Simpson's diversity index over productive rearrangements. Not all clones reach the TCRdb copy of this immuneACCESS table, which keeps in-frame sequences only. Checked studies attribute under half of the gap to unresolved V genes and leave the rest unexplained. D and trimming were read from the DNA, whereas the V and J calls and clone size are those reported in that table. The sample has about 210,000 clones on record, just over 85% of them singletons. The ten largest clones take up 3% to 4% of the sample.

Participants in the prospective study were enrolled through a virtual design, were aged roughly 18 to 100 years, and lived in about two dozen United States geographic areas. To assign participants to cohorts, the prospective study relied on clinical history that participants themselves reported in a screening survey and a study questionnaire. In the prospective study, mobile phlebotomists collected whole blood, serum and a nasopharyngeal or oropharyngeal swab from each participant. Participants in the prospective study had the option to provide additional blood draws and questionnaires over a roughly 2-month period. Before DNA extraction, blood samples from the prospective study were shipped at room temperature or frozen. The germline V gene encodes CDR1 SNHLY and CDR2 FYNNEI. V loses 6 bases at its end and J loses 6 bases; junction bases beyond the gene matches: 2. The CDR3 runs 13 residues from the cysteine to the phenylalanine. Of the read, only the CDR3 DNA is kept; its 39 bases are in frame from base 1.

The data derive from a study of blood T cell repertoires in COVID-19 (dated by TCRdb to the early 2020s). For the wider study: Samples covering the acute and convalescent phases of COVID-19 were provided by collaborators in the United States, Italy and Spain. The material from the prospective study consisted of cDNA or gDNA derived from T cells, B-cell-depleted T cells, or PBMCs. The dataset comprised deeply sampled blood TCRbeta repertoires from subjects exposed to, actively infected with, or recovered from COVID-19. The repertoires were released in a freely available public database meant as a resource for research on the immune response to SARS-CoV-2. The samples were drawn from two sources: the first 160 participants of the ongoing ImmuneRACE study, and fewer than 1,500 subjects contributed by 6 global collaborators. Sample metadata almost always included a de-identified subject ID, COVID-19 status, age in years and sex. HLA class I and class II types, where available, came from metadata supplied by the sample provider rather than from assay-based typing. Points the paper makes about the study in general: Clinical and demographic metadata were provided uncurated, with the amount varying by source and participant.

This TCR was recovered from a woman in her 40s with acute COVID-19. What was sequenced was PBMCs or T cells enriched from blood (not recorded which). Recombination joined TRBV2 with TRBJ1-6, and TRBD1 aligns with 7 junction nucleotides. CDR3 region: CASSRQGNSPLHF. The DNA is TGTGCCAGCAGCCGACAGGGTAATTCACCCCTCCACTTT.